A single T cell receptor beta chain is shown here with its context. Antigen specificity is unknown. These data belong to a study of cytomegalovirus exposure and HLA in healthy donors. Study context: One earlier analysis, a look at about 179 million T cells, found some 110 million unique TCR beta sequences. Study observations and caveats: Data from an earlier analysis indicated that most TCR beta V segments were productive either about 87% or about 30% of the time. In a later analysis, an Asian-associated ancestry cluster reportedly showed fewer N-insertions than the approximately 610-donor mean. Researchers left out some V segments, among them TRBV6-2 and TRBV6-3, as indistinguishable.

A multiplex PCR was run with 60 Vbeta primers and 13 Jbeta primers. This table comes from immunoSEQ multiplex PCR, and its TCRdb copy is limited to in-frame clones, with some not included. The sample lists roughly 110,000 clones; over 65% were seen once. The CDR3 consists of 16 residues. With V trimmed by 4 bases and J by 10 bases, 13 bases remained unmatched. Germline CDR1 reads SGHRS; CDR2 reads YFSETQ. This sequence was found in a woman aged 35 to 49 in good health and CMV-seropositive. Specimen: PBMCs. The rearrangement joins TRBV5-1 to TRBJ1-6; 8 positions match TRBD1. The CDR3, as DNA: TGCGCCAGCAGCCCTGGAATCAGGGGGCCGGGATCACCCCTCCACTTT. Residues: CASSPGIRGPGSPLHF.